This TCR beta chain was identified during a study of T cells after yellow fever vaccination. TCRdb re-called the 5' RACE reads with MiXCR, one entry per CDR3 protein. The repertoire holds fewer than 450,000 distinct CDR3 sequences, with approximately 8% as singletons. Study outcomes and limitations: Among all clonotypes, a small share was observed in both CD4 and CD8 compartments. Among primary-vaccination clones, most reappeared after the booster, at about 95% for CD4 and under 90% for CD8.

The CDR3 extends over 14 amino acids. V shed 2 bases and J shed 1 base, with 8 bases lying between them. Germline V gives CDR1 SGDLS, CDR2 YYNGEE. This clonotype was detected only a few times. The antigen is not known. The receptor was derived from a man aged 18 to 29 who received the YFV17D yellow fever vaccine. The V call is TRBV9, the J call TRBJ2-3; D is unresolved. This specimen consisted of PBMCs, obtained approximately 47 days after the first yellow fever vaccination. Here the CDR3 reads CASSVGSRTDTQYF. The CDR3, as DNA: TGTGCCAGCAGCGTTGGCTCCCGCACAGATACGCAGTATTTT. Based on the CDR3 plus reference TRBV9 and TRBJ2-3, the full variable domain is DSGVTQTPKHLITATGQRVTLRCSPRSGDLSVYWYQQSLDQGLQFLIQYYNGEERAKGNILERFSAQQFPDLHSELNLSSLELGDSALYFCASSVGSRTDTQYFGPGTRLTVL.